This T cell receptor (beta chain) is drawn from a study of blood T cell repertoires in COVID-19. The repertoire was sequenced with immunoSEQ multiplex PCR; TCRdb's copy has only in-frame clones and lacks some. The sample carries some 350,000 clones, around 87% recorded once. J lost 9 bases, V lost 0 bases, and 5 bases had no gene match. Per germline, CDR1 SGHDT and CDR2 YYEEEE. The CDR3 contains 14 residues. Participant age was roughly 18 to 90 years, and participants resided in about two dozen US areas. Which cohort a participant joined came from the clinical history participants gave. The recovered donors of Cohort 3 showed two negative PCRs, clearance, or symptom resolution. This clone was seen just once.

This sequence originates from a woman in her 30s who had recovered from COVID-19. The chain is built from TRBV5-6 and TRBJ2-2, with 7 positions matching TRBD1. Sequenced sample: PBMCs or T cells enriched from blood (not recorded which). The CDR3 spells CASSLDRGIRELFF. In DNA, the CDR3 is TGTGCCAGCAGCTTGGACAGGGGAATCAGGGAGCTGTTTTTT.